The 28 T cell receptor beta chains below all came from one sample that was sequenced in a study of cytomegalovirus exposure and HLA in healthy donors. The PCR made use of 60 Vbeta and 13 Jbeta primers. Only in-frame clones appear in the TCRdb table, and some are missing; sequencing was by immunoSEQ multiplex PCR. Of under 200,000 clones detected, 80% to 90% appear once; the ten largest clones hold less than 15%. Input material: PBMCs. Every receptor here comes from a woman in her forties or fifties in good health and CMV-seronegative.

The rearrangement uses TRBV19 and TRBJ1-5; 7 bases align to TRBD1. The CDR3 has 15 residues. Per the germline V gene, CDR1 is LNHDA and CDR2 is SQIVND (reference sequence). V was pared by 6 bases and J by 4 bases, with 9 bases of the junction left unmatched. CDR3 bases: TGTGCCAGTAGCGATAGGGACAGCCTAAATCAGCCCCAGCATTTT. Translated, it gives CASSDRDSLNQPQHF. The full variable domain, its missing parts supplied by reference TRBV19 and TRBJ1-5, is DGGITQSPKYLFRKEGQNVTLSCEQNLNHDAMYWYRQDPGQGLRLIYYSQIVNDFQKGDIAEGYSVSREKKESFPLTVTSAQKNPTAFYLCASSDRDSLNQPQHFGDGTRLSIL.

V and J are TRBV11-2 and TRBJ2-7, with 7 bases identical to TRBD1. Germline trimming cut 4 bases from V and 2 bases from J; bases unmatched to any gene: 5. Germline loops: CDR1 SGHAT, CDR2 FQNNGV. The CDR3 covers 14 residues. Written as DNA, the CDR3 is TGTGCCAGCAGCTCTCTAGGGGGCCCCTACGAGCAGTACTTC. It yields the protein CASSSLGGPYEQYF.

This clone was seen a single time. The CDR3 DNA reads as TGCGCCAGCAGCGTTGGGACAGGCTACGAGCAGTACTTC. It yields the protein CASSVGTGYEQYF. This chain joins TRBV5-1 and TRBJ2-7; 8 bases match TRBD1. Per the germline V gene, CDR1 is SGHRS and CDR2 is YFSETQ. This CDR3 comprises 13 residues. Trimming took 4 bases from V and 3 from J; bases not matched to a gene: 3.

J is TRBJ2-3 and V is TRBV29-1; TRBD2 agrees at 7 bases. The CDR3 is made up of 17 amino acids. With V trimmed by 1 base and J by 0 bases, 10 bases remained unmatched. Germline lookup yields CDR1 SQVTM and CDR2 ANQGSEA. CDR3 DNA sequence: TGCAGCGTTGAAGGGGCAGGGAGGGATCTTAGCACAGATACGCAGTATTTT. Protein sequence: CSVEGAGRDLSTDTQYF.

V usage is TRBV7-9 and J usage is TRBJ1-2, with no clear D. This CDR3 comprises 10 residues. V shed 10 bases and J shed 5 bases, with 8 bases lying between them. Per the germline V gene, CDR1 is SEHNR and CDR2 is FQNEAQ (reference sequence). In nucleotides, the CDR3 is TGTGCCACGGAGACTTATGGCTACACCTTC. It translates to CATETYGYTF.

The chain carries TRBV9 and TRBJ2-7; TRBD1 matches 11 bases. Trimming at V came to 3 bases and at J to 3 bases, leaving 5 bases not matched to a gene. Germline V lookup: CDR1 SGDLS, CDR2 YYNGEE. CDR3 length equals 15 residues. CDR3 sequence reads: CASSADRGPYYEQYF. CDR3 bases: TGTGCCAGCAGCGCGGACAGGGGGCCCTACTACGAGCAGTACTTC.

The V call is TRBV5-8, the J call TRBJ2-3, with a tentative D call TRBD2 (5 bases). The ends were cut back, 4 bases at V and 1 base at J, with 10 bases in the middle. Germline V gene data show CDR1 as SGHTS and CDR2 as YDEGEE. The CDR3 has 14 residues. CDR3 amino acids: CASSPRVGTDTQYF. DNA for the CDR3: TGTGCCAGCAGCCCGCGGGTTGGCACAGATACGCAGTATTTT.

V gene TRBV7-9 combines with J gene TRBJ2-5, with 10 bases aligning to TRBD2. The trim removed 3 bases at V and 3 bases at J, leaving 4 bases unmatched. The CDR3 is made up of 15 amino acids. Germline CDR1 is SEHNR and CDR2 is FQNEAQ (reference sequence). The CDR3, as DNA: TGTGCCAGCAGCTTTTTTCTAGCGGGGGAAGAGACCCAGTACTTC. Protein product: CASSFFLAGEETQYF.

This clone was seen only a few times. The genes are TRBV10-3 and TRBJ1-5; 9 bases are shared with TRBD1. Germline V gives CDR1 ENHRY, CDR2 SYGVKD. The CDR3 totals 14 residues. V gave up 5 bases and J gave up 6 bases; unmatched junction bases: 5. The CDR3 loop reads CAISSGQGSQPQHF. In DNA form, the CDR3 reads TGTGCCATCAGTTCGGGACAGGGCAGTCAGCCCCAGCATTTT.

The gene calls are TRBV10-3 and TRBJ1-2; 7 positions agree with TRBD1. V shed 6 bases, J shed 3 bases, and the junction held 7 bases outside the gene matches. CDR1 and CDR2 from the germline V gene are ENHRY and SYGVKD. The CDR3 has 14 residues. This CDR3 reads CAISFLDRDYGYTF. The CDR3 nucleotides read TGTGCCATCAGCTTCTTAGACAGGGACTATGGCTACACCTTC.

The CDR3 here is CAWSVPGQGSEKLFF. Written as DNA, the CDR3 is TGTGCCTGGAGTGTACCGGGACAGGGGTCTGAAAAACTGTTTTTT. The J gene is TRBJ1-4, the V gene TRBV30; 10 nucleotides line up with TRBD1. This CDR3 has 15 residues. Germline V gene data show CDR1 as GTSNPN and CDR2 as SVGIG (reference sequence). V was clipped by 0 bases and J by 7 bases; unmatched bases: 5.

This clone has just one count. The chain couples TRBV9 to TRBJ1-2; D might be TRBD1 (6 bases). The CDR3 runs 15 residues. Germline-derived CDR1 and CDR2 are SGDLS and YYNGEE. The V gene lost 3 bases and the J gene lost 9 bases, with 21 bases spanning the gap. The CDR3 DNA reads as TGTGCCAGCAGCGAAAACCTCCGGGACAAGTTTAGCTACACCTTC. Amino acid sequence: CASSENLRDKFSYTF.

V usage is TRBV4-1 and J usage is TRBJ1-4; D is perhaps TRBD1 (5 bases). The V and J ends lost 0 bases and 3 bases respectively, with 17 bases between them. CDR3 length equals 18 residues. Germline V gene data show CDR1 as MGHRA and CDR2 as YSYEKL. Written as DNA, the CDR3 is TGCGCCAGCAGCCAAGATCAGGGCAGGGAGGGAGCTAATGAAAAACTGTTTTTT. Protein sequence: CASSQDQGREGANEKLFF.

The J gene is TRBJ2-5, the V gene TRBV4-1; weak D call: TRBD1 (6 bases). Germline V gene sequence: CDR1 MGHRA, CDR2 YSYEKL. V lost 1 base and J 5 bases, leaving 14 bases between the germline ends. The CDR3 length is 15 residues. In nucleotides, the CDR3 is TGCGCCAGCAGCCAAGTAGGGGGACCAGGGGAGACCCAGTACTTC. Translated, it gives CASSQVGGPGETQYF.

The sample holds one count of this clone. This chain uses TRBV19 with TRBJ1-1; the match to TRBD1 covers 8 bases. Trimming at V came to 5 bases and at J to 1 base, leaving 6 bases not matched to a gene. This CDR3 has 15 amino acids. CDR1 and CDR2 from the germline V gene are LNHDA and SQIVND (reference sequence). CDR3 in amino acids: CASSPQQGGNTEAFF. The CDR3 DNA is TGTGCCAGTAGTCCGCAACAGGGGGGGAACACTGAAGCTTTCTTT.

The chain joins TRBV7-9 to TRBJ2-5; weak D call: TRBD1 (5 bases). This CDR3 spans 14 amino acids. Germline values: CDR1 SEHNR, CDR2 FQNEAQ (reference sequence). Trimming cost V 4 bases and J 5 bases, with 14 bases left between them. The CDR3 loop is CASSYSRAAETQYF. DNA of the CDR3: TGTGCCAGCAGCTACTCCAGGGCTGCGGAGACCCAGTACTTC.

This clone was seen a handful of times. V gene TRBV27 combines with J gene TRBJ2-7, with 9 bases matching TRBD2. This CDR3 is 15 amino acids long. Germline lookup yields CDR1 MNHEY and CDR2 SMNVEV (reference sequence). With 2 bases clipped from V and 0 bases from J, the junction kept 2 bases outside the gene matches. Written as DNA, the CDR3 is TGTGCCAGCAGTTTAAGCGGGAGGAGCTCCTACGAGCAGTACTTC. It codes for CASSLSGRSSYEQYF.

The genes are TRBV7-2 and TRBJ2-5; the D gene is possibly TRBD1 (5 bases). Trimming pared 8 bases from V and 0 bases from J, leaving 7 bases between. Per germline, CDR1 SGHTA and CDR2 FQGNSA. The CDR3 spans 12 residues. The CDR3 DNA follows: TGTGCCAGCGGGGCGAACCAAGAGACCCAGTACTTC. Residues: CASGANQETQYF.

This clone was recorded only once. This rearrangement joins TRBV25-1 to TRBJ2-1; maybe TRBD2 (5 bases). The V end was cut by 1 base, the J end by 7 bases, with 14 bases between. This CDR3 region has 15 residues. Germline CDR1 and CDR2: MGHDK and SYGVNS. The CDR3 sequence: CASSESLAGKNEQFF. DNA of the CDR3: TGTGCCAGCAGTGAATCCCTCGCCGGGAAGAATGAGCAGTTCTTC.

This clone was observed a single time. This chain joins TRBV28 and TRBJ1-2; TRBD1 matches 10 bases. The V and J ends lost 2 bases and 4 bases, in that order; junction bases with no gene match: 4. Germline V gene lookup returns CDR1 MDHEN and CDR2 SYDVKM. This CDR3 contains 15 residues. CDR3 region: CASSLTGTGAYGYTF. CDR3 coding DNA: TGTGCCAGCAGTTTAACCGGGACAGGGGCCTATGGCTACACCTTC.

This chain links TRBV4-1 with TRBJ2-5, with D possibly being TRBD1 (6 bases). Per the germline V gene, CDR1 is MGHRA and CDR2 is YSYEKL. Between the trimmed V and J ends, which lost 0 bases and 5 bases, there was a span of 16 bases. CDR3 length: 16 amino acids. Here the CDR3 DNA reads TGCGCCAGCAGCCAAGATCGGGTGGGGGCACGGGAGACCCAGTACTTC. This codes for CASSQDRVGARETQYF.

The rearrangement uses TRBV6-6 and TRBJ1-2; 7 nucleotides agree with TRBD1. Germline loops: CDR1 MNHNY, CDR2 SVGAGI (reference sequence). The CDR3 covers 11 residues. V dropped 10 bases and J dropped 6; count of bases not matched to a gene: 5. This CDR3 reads CATDQGDGYTF. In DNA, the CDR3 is TGTGCCACCGATCAGGGGGATGGCTACACCTTC.

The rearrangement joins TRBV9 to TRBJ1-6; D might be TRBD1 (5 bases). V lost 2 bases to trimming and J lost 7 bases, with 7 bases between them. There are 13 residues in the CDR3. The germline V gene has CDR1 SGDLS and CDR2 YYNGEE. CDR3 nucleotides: TGTGCCAGCAGCGTTGGGGGGAATTCACCCCTCCACTTT. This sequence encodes CASSVGGNSPLHF.

CDR3 loop: CASSPDRGLGQPQHF. CDR3 nucleotide sequence: TGTGCCAGCAGTCCGGACAGGGGGCTAGGTCAGCCCCAGCATTTT. This chain connects TRBV6-6 to TRBJ1-5; TRBD1 aligns across 11 bases. The CDR3 covers 15 residues. CDR1 MNHNY and CDR2 SVGAGI come from the germline V gene (reference sequence). V lost 5 bases and J lost 6; bases outside the gene matches: 6.

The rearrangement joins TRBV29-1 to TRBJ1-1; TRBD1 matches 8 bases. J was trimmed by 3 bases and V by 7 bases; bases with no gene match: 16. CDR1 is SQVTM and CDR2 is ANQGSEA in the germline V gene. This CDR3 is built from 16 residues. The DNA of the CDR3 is TGCAGCGCCGCTTTCCCCGGACAGGGAGTTTACACTGAAGCTTTCTTT. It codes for CSAAFPGQGVYTEAFF.

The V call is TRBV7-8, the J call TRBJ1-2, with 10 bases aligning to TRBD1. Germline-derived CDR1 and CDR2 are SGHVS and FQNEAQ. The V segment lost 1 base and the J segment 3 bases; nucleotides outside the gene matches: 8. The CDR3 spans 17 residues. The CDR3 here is CASSLVATGGWDYGYTF. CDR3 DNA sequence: TGTGCCAGCAGCTTAGTCGCGACAGGGGGCTGGGACTATGGCTACACCTTC.

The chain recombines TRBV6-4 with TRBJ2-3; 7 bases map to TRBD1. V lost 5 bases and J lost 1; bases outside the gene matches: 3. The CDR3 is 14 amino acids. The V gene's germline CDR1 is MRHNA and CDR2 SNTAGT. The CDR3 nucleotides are TGTGCCAGCAGTCTAACAGGGGGCACAGATACGCAGTATTTT. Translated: CASSLTGGTDTQYF.

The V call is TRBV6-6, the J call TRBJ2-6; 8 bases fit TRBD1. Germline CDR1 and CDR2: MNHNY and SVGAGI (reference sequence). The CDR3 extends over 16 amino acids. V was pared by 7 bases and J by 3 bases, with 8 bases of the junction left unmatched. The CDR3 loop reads CASIPTGVGGANVLTF. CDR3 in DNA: TGTGCCAGCATACCGACAGGGGTCGGTGGGGCCAACGTCCTGACTTTC.